These 11 T cell receptor beta chains share one sample of origin, sequenced in a study of blood T cell repertoires in COVID-19 (dated by TCRdb to 2020 to 2022). Receptor libraries were prepared by the immunoSEQ multiplex PCR assay. TCRdb provides this immuneACCESS table in a form limited to in-frame rearrangements. Some clones are lacking; in checked studies, under half of them reflect an unresolved V gene, and why the rest are absent is not known. Within this sample are around 110,000 clones, with over 55% of them counted one time only. The top ten clones comprise roughly 0.86% of the sample. The sample taken for sequencing was peripheral blood. These receptors originate from a human donor with acute or convalescent COVID-19. The donor label of this sample is uncertain.

The gene calls are TRBV6-1 and TRBJ1-6; TRBD1 matches 9 bases. CDR3 size: 14 residues. The trim removed 5 bases at V and 7 bases at J, leaving 3 bases unmatched. Germline-derived CDR1 and CDR2 are MNHNS and SASEGT. In nucleotides, the CDR3 is TGTGCCAGCAGTACGGGACAGGGAAATTCACCCCTCCACTTT. Its translation is CASSTGQGNSPLHF.

This sequence joins TRBV6-5 and TRBJ2-2, with D hard to call. The CDR3 covers 13 residues. V gave up 4 bases and J gave up 4 bases, with 7 bases separating them. Per germline, CDR1 MNHEY and CDR2 SVGAGI. Written as DNA, the CDR3 is TGTGCCAGCAGTTCACAGTTCACCGGGGAGCTGTTTTTT. Protein sequence: CASSSQFTGELFF.

CDR3: CASSDGQGGSYNEQFF. CDR3 bases: TGTGCCAGCAGTGACGGTCAGGGTGGCTCCTACAATGAGCAGTTCTTC. This chain connects TRBV6-4 to TRBJ2-1; a possible D gene is TRBD1 (5 bases). CDR1 is MRHNA and CDR2 is SNTAGT in the germline V gene. The CDR3 sequence is 16 residues long. V gave up 2 bases and J gave up 0 bases, with 11 bases separating them.

CDR3 protein: CASSPQPTGAGGGELFF. As DNA, the CDR3 is TGTGCCAGCTCACCACAGCCGACAGGGGCCGGAGGCGGGGAGCTGTTTTTT. This sequence joins TRBV18 and TRBJ2-2, with TRBD1 matching over 8 bases. The CDR3 totals 17 residues. V trimming: 1 base; J trimming: 7 bases; junction bases outside the gene matches: 11. Germline-derived CDR1 and CDR2 are KGHSH and LQKENI.

V gene TRBV7-2 combines with J gene TRBJ2-2; 7 nucleotides match TRBD1. Per the germline V gene, CDR1 is SGHTA and CDR2 is FQGNSA. Losses at the gene ends were 1 base for V and 4 bases for J; bases not matched to a gene: 12. This CDR3 is built from 18 residues. CDR3 nucleotide sequence: TGTGCCAGCAGCTTAGAGGTGACAGGGATTCGAGGCACCGGGGAGCTGTTTTTT. Encoded protein: CASSLEVTGIRGTGELFF.

The chain carries TRBV2 and TRBJ2-2, with 12 bases lining up with TRBD2. Germline CDR1 is SNHLY and CDR2 is FYNNEI. Trimming took 6 bases from V and 7 from J; bases not matched to a gene: 6. The CDR3 has 15 residues. DNA for the CDR3: TGTGCCAGCAGGCGGACTAGCGGGGCCTTCGGGGAGCTGTTTTTT. Residues: CASRRTSGAFGELFF.

Only a few counts were recorded for this clone. The V and J genes are TRBV7-9 and TRBJ2-3; a possible D gene is TRBD2 (6 bases). Germline assignment: CDR1 SEHNR and CDR2 FQNEAQ (reference sequence). V was trimmed by 5 bases and J by 0 bases, leaving 9 bases between them. The CDR3 is made up of 14 amino acids. For the CDR3, the DNA is TGTGCCAGCAGCCCGGGGGTAAGCACAGATACGCAGTATTTT. Amino acid sequence: CASSPGVSTDTQYF.

This sequence joins TRBV2 and TRBJ2-2; TRBD1 is a possible D gene (5 bases). Germline V lookup: CDR1 SNHLY, CDR2 FYNNEI. This CDR3 spans 15 amino acids. V gave up 4 bases and J gave up 0 bases, with 9 bases separating them. CDR3 coding DNA: TGTGCCAGCAGTGTCAGGGCGACGAACACCGGGGAGCTGTTTTTT. Encoded protein: CASSVRATNTGELFF.

This chain joins TRBV25-1 and TRBJ2-2; TRBD1 matches 9 bases. CDR3 length: 14 residues. Germline CDR1 is MGHDK and CDR2 is SYGVNS. V trimming: 8 bases; J trimming: 6 bases; junction bases outside the gene matches: 7. The chain's CDR3 is CASSRTGDAGELFF. CDR3 bases: TGTGCCAGCTCGAGGACAGGGGACGCCGGGGAGCTGTTTTTT.

The chain uses TRBV27 and TRBJ2-1; 8 nucleotides agree with TRBD2. Germline trimming cut 5 bases from V and 4 bases from J; bases unmatched to any gene: 13. The CDR3 sequence is 17 residues long. Germline V lookup: CDR1 MNHEY, CDR2 SMNVEV (reference sequence). As DNA, the CDR3 is TGTGCCAGCAGTCCTACCACTTCGGGACTAGAATACAATGAGCAGTTCTTC. Encoded protein: CASSPTTSGLEYNEQFF.

The chain combines TRBV19 with TRBJ1-5; weak D call: TRBD1 (5 bases). The CDR3 is made up of 15 amino acids. CDR1 and CDR2 from the germline V gene are LNHDA and SQIVND (reference sequence). V was shortened by 5 bases and J by 0 bases, with 11 bases between the two germline ends. The CDR3 reads CASSSGDYSNQPQHF. The CDR3 DNA is TGTGCCAGTAGTTCGGGGGATTATAGCAATCAGCCCCAGCATTTT.